The present T cell receptor (beta chain) was sequenced within a study of T-cell memory formation after mild COVID-19. A single record per CDR3 protein comes from TCRdb applying MiXCR to the 5' RACE reads. The profile shows about 430,000 distinct CDR3 sequences, about a sixth of them singletons. In its sample, this clonotype was seen a few times. The sequence was collected from a man aged 18 to 29 who had mild COVID-19 (a few samples of this study predate the infection). Cell type and time point are not known. The specimen sequenced was PBMCs or a T cell subset sorted from them (not recorded which).

This CDR3 is CASSTPTSGVYNEQFF. The CDR3 DNA sequence: TGTGCCAGCAGCACCCCCACTAGCGGAGTTTACAATGAGCAGTTCTTC. The chain links TRBV9 to TRBJ2-1; 8 nucleotides line up with TRBD2. The V and J ends lost 4 bases and 4 bases, in that order; junction bases with no gene match: 10. Germline V gives CDR1 SGDLS, CDR2 YYNGEE. The CDR3 runs 16 residues.